This record looks at one T cell receptor (beta chain) sequence and its context. The target antigen is unknown. This entry belongs to a study of cytomegalovirus exposure and HLA in healthy donors. Whole-study findings and limits: Differences between HLA loci emerged in a later analysis of TCR association rates, with DRB1 most and HLA-C fewest.

The trim removed 3 bases at V and 3 bases at J, leaving 5 bases unmatched. The length of the CDR3 is 15 residues. Germline V gene sequence: CDR1 SGHAT, CDR2 FQNNGV. Primers: 60 Vbeta forward and 13 Jbeta reverse. The repertoire was sequenced with immunoSEQ multiplex PCR; TCRdb's copy has only in-frame clones and lacks some. This sample yields some 160,000 clones, of which around three quarters are seen a single time; 1.5% to 2% belongs to the top ten. This chain uses TRBV11-2 with TRBJ2-3; 8 positions agree with TRBD2. This receptor was identified in a woman aged 25 to 39 in good health and CMV-seronegative. The source material was PBMCs. The CDR3, as DNA: TGTGCCAGCAGCTTTACTAGCGGAACTACAGATACGCAGTATTTT. Amino acids: CASSFTSGTTDTQYF.